This is a list of T cell receptor beta chains from one sample in a study of regulatory T cells in long-lasting Graves disease. From the multiplex PCR reads, TCRdb called clonotypes with MiXCR, one entry per CDR3 protein. Of hundreds of thousands of distinct CDR3 sequences listed, 21% are singletons. Sequencing was performed on peripheral blood mononuclear cells (PBMCs), taken when the disease was refractory, from a patient treated with antithyroid drugs. The receptors were sampled from a female donor with Graves disease. Each CDR3 is given with its conserved first and last residue.

J gene: TRBJ2-2
V gene: TRBV12-3/TRBV12-4
CDR3 protein: CASTLAGGSTGELFF

J gene: TRBJ2-5
V gene: TRBV13
CDR3 protein: CASSLQRGPESQETQYF

J gene: TRBJ2-3
V gene: TRBV7-3
CDR3 protein: CASSSTGGLDTQYF

J gene: TRBJ2-2
V gene: TRBV28
CDR3 protein: CAGTKRESTRELFF

J gene: TRBJ1-5
V gene: TRBV3-1
CDR3 protein: CASSQDPIGMGNQPQHF

J gene: TRBJ1-5
V gene: TRBV10-2
CDR3 protein: CASNKQGNNQPQHF

J gene: TRBJ2-1
V gene: TRBV5-6
CDR3 protein: CASSLVLNEQFF

J gene: TRBJ2-5
V gene: TRBV12-3/TRBV12-4
CDR3 protein: CASRGGSHRETQYF

J gene: TRBJ2-7
V gene: TRBV28
CDR3 protein: CASSDRLAGGYEQYF

J gene: TRBJ1-2
V gene: TRBV29-1
CDR3 protein: CSVARTGTNYGYTF